This T cell receptor (beta chain) was captured in a study of T cells in pancreatic ductal adenocarcinoma. Some clones are missing from TCRdb's copy, which holds only in-frame ones; the method was immunoSEQ multiplex PCR. The sample shows about 29,000 clones, just over 90% of them seen only once. The selected patients with pancreatic ductal adenocarcinoma had surgery but no neoadjuvant therapy. Study-wide findings and caveats: Blood clonality (around 0.072) did not differ significantly from tumor (about 0.11). Tumors hold more CD45RO+ effector T cells, which may bias toward lower diversity. The resected pancreatic cancer cohort was biased toward the minority with early-stage disease. Tumor samples had fewer productive templates and about 8-fold fewer unique clonotypes than blood.

The CDR3 contains 16 residues. The germline CDR1 and CDR2 sequences are SNHLY and FYNNEI. Trimming took off 2 bases at V and 4 bases at J, with 15 bases between the two ends. Note on this clone: Its antigen is currently unknown.

The sample comprised PBMCs. The clonotype comes from a human donor with pancreatic ductal adenocarcinoma. This chain links TRBV2 with TRBJ2-1, with D possibly matching TRBD2 (5 bases). CDR3 DNA sequence: TGTGCCAGCAGTGAATACGGTGGCGGGTCATACAATGAGCAGTTCTTC. Encoded protein: CASSEYGGGSYNEQFF.